These 9 T cell receptor beta chains originate from one sample sequenced in a study of regulatory T cells in long-lasting Graves disease. Building of the TCR beta libraries involved iRepertoire HTBI primers and Arm-PCR of CDR3 regions. TCRdb re-called the multiplex PCR reads with MiXCR, one entry per CDR3 protein. Of 520,000 or so distinct CDR3 sequences in the sample, about 11% were seen once. Time point: newly diagnosed GD, antithyroid drugs for less than 3 months. Scientists built the TCR library using RNA that was extracted from PBMCs. This sample was also put to use in a study of T cells in Graves' hyperthyroidism and ophthalmopathy.

This specimen was peripheral blood mononuclear cells (PBMCs), taken at new diagnosis, from a patient treated with antithyroid drugs. These receptors came from a woman in her 30s with Graves disease.

This clonotype was counted many times. This chain uses TRBV4-1 with TRBJ1-1, with D perhaps TRBD1 (6 bases). Per germline, CDR1 MGHRA and CDR2 YSYEKL. V was trimmed by 4 bases and J by 1 base, leaving 13 bases between them. There are 15 residues in the CDR3. The CDR3 here is CASSPDPTGNTEAFF. DNA of the CDR3: TGCGCCAGCAGCCCAGACCCGACAGGGAACACTGAAGCTTTCTTT.

Notes on this clonotype: A much more abundant neighbour one base away suggests this may be a read error. The chain is built from TRBV30 and TRBJ2-1; D tentatively fits TRBD1 or TRBD2 (6 bases each). The DNA matches TRBJ2-5 better at its end, which makes the J call doubtful. The CDR3 runs 14 residues. Per the germline V gene, CDR1 is GTSNPN and CDR2 is SVGIG (reference sequence). DNA for the CDR3: TGTGCCCGGAGGAAGGGGGTAGGAGGGGTGACCCAGTACTTC. Translated: CARRKGVGGVTQYF.

This clonotype was counted ten times or more. The rearrangement uses TRBV27 and TRBJ1-5; 9 nucleotides match TRBD1. The CDR3 sequence is 14 residues long. In germline, CDR1 is MNHEY, CDR2 SMNVEV (reference sequence). The V gene end was trimmed by 4 bases and the J gene end by 3 bases; junction bases not matched to a gene: 1. CDR3 nucleotides: TGTGCCAGCAGTTGGACAGGGGCCAATCAGCCCCAGCATTTT. This sequence encodes CASSWTGANQPQHF.

This rearrangement joins TRBV19 to TRBJ1-6; D unclear. From germline, CDR1 is LNHDA and CDR2 SQIVND (reference sequence). The CDR3 covers 14 residues. V shed 3 bases and J shed 10 bases, with 13 bases lying between them. As DNA, the CDR3 is TGTGCCAGTAGTATGACGGGAAACGGATCACCCCTCCACTTT. Its translation is CASSMTGNGSPLHF.

This clonotype was counted many times. The chain is built from TRBV11-2 and TRBJ2-7; D is possibly TRBD1 or TRBD2 (5 bases each). This CDR3 contains 13 residues. Germline assignment: CDR1 SGHAT and CDR2 FQNNGV. The V end was cut by 5 bases, the J end by 1 base, with 9 bases between. The CDR3: CASSRGRSYEQYF. The CDR3 nucleotides read TGTGCCAGCAGCCGGGGACGGTCCTACGAGCAGTACTTC.

This clonotype appeared many times. The CDR3 protein is CASSEALGDRGIRYGYTF. For the CDR3, the DNA is TGTGCCAGCAGTGAAGCCCTGGGGGACAGGGGGATTCGCTATGGCTACACCTTC. The V and J genes are TRBV2 and TRBJ1-2; 11 nucleotides agree with TRBD1. V dropped 0 bases and J dropped 4; count of bases not matched to a gene: 10. The CDR3 has 18 amino acids. CDR1 SNHLY and CDR2 FYNNEI come from the germline V gene.

Comments on this clonotype: This sequence may be a read error, since a much larger clone differs from it by one base. The conserved phenylalanine or tryptophan normally closing the CDR3 is absent here, so this likely arose from a read error. The J gene is TRBJ2-7, the V gene TRBV5-1, with 11 bases lining up with TRBD2. J gave up 2 bases and V 2 bases, and 6 bases lay outside the gene matches. The CDR3 runs to 16 residues. CDR1 SGHRS and CDR2 YFSETQ come from the germline V gene. CDR3 nucleotide sequence: TGCGCCAGCAGCTTCCCACTAGCGGGAGCCCCCTACGAGCAGTACTCC. Translation gives CASSFPLAGAPYEQYS.

This clonotype was observed at least ten times. The rearrangement uses TRBV6-1 and TRBJ2-1; 11 bases map to TRBD2. Germline V gene sequence: CDR1 MNHNS, CDR2 SASEGT. Trimming took 6 bases from V and 9 from J; bases not matched to a gene: 4. The CDR3 length is 13 residues. The CDR3 reads CASSILAGAEQFF. The CDR3, as DNA: TGTGCCAGCAGCATACTAGCGGGAGCTGAGCAGTTCTTC.

This clonotype was detected a few times. One base away lies a much larger clone, so this may be a sequencing read error. This chain links TRBV2 with TRBJ1-1; D is ambiguous. Germline assignment: CDR1 SNHLY and CDR2 FYNNEI. CDR3 length equals 13 residues. This CDR3 is CASREEWGTEAFF. In DNA, the CDR3 is TGTGCCAGCAGGGAAGAGTGGGGCACTGAAGCTTTCTTT.